This T cell receptor beta chain was observed in a study of blood T cell repertoires in COVID-19. The wider study: Sources were T cells, B-cell-depleted T cells, or PBMCs; the material itself was cDNA or gDNA.

This CDR3 comprises 16 residues. Germline-derived CDR1 and CDR2 are ENHRY and SYGVKD. V was cut by 3 bases and J by 10 bases, with 19 bases left in between. Per the original data handling: Nucleated cell number was recorded as an estimate derived from reference gene primer amplification. TCRdb's table, derived via immunoSEQ multiplex PCR, lists solely in-frame clones and lacks some. V and J calls plus clone size are reproduced from that table; the DNA served to infer D and trimming. The repertoire consists of a few hundred thousand clones, with about 82% occurring once and the leading ten covering 9% to 15%.

The sequencing sample was made of peripheral blood. The source of this sequence is an elderly man with acute or convalescent COVID-19. The chain uses TRBV10-3 and TRBJ1-6; D gene unclear. DNA for the CDR3: TGTGCCATCAGTGAATGGGCAAAGAGTTCCTCGTCACCCCTCCACTTT. Protein sequence: CAISEWAKSSSSPLHF.